The 30 T cell receptor beta chains listed next were all sequenced from one sample in a study of cytomegalovirus exposure and HLA in healthy donors. The primer mix had 60 Vbeta and 13 Jbeta primers. The data were produced by immunoSEQ multiplex PCR, yet TCRdb's version contains in-frame clones alone and is incomplete. The data contain tens of thousands of clones, 80% of them singletons. The specimen was PBMCs. These receptors were obtained from a male donor in good health and CMV-seronegative.

The chain recombines TRBV19 with TRBJ1-2; 9 nucleotides line up with TRBD1. Trimming cost V 5 bases and J 5 bases; bases outside gene matches: 9. CDR1 and CDR2 from the germline V gene are LNHDA and SQIVND (reference sequence). This CDR3 spans 15 amino acids. CDR3 nucleotide sequence: TGTGCCAGTAGTGAAACCCGGGACAGGGTTTATGGCTACACCTTC. Its protein is CASSETRDRVYGYTF.

This clone was detected a few times. The identical CDR3 is also encoded by other nucleotide sequences in the sample. The J gene is TRBJ1-1, the V gene TRBV7-9, with D possibly TRBD1 on 5 matching bases. The ends were cut back, 6 bases at V and 4 bases at J, with 9 bases in the middle. Germline V lookup: CDR1 SEHNR, CDR2 FQNEAQ (reference sequence). The CDR3 consists of 12 residues. CDR3 sequence reads: CASSLRGTEAFF. For the CDR3, the DNA is TGTGCCAGCAGTTTAAGGGGCACTGAAGCTTTCTTT.

This clone was detected once. The V call is TRBV5-5, the J call TRBJ2-5; D might be TRBD1 (5 bases). Trimming left V 1 base short and J 1 base short, with 14 bases between. Germline CDR1 and CDR2: SGHKS and YYEKEE (reference sequence). CDR3 length: 16 residues. CDR3 protein: CASSLSVGEGQETQYF. The CDR3 bases are TGTGCCAGCAGCTTGTCCGTAGGGGAAGGCCAAGAGACCCAGTACTTC.

The chain links TRBV6-5 to TRBJ1-1; D gene ambiguous. This CDR3 contains 13 residues. Trimming stripped 6 bases from V and 1 base from J, with 9 bases between. CDR1 MNHEY and CDR2 SVGAGI come from the germline V gene. CDR3 nucleotides: TGTGCCAGCAGGGAGAGCGGGAACACTGAAGCTTTCTTT. This translates into CASRESGNTEAFF.

The V gene is TRBV2, the J gene TRBJ1-1; TRBD1 agrees at 8 bases. Unmatched junction bases numbered 11, after V lost 5 bases and J lost 6 bases. This CDR3 has 15 residues. Germline V gives CDR1 SNHLY, CDR2 FYNNEI. This CDR3 reads CASSRSGQGEAEAFF. CDR3 bases: TGTGCCAGCAGTAGATCTGGACAGGGAGAGGCTGAAGCTTTCTTT.

The chain recombines TRBV6-5 with TRBJ2-2; D is perhaps TRBD2 (6 bases). V dropped 7 bases and J dropped 2 bases, with 11 bases sitting between them. CDR1 is MNHEY and CDR2 is SVGAGI in the germline V gene. The CDR3 runs 14 residues. This CDR3 is CASNRAGNTGELFF. The CDR3 coding sequence is TGTGCCAGCAATCGGGCGGGAAACACCGGGGAGCTGTTTTTT.

This clone turned up a few times. V usage is TRBV29-1 and J usage is TRBJ2-1; tentatively, D is TRBD2 (5 bases). V lost 3 bases to trimming and J lost 5 bases, with 20 bases between them. Germline CDR1 SQVTM, CDR2 ANQGSEA. The CDR3 spans 16 residues. This CDR3 reads CSVEPQLGWGNNEQFF. The CDR3 bases are TGCAGCGTTGAGCCCCAACTAGGTTGGGGTAACAATGAGCAGTTCTTC.

The J gene is TRBJ2-5, the V gene TRBV25-1; 8 bases line up with TRBD1. The trim removed 1 base at V and 4 bases at J, leaving 2 bases unmatched. The germline CDR1 and CDR2 sequences are MGHDK and SYGVNS. The CDR3 totals 14 residues. CDR3 protein: CASSEFDRGETQYF. The DNA for the CDR3 is TGTGCCAGCAGTGAATTTGACAGGGGAGAGACCCAGTACTTC.

This chain joins TRBV27 and TRBJ1-6; 7 positions agree with TRBD1. V dropped 6 bases and J dropped 7; count of bases not matched to a gene: 15. The CDR3 spans 17 residues. From germline, CDR1 is MNHEY and CDR2 SMNVEV (reference sequence). The CDR3 DNA reads as TGTGCCAGCAGCCCGAGGTTTCAGGGGGTGCCCAATTCACCCCTCCACTTT. Residues: CASSPRFQGVPNSPLHF.

The chain couples TRBV7-8 to TRBJ1-3; D is uncertain. V dropped 1 base and J dropped 0 bases, with 7 bases sitting between them. This CDR3 has 15 residues. Looked up from germline, CDR1 is SGHVS and CDR2 is FQNEAQ. This CDR3 reads CASSLGHSSGNTIYF. The CDR3 coding sequence is TGTGCCAGCAGCTTAGGACACAGCTCTGGAAACACCATATATTTT.

CDR3: CAWRGLAGAQYF. The CDR3 DNA follows: TGTGCCTGGAGGGGACTAGCGGGCGCGCAGTATTTT. The J gene is TRBJ2-3, the V gene TRBV30, with 12 bases aligning to TRBD2. This CDR3 comprises 12 residues. V lost 3 bases, J lost 10 bases, and 2 bases stayed unmatched. Germline V CDR1 and CDR2: GTSNPN, SVGIG (reference sequence).

In its sample, this clone was seen a few times. V is TRBV6-6 and J is TRBJ2-5; 8 nucleotides match TRBD2. V shed 5 bases and J 5 bases; nucleotides not matched to a gene: 7. In germline, CDR1 is MNHNY, CDR2 SVGAGI (reference sequence). The CDR3 has 14 residues. The CDR3 nucleotides read TGTGCCAGCAGTATCGGGGGGGAAAGGGAGACCCAGTACTTC. It encodes CASSIGGERETQYF.

The chain recombines TRBV7-9 with TRBJ2-7, with TRBD1 as a possible D gene (5 bases). Trimming removed 1 base at V and 3 bases at J, with 16 bases between. Germline V CDR1 and CDR2: SEHNR, FQNEAQ (reference sequence). This CDR3 is 16 amino acids long. CDR3 amino acids: CASSLVLDSLVYEQYF. The CDR3 region has the DNA TGTGCCAGCAGCTTAGTCCTCGACAGCCTAGTCTACGAGCAGTACTTC. Looking up the rest from reference TRBV7-9 and TRBJ2-7 gives the full variable domain: DTGVSQNPRHKITKRGQNVTFRCDPISEHNRLYWYRQTLGQGPEFLTYFQNEAQLEKSRLLSDRFSAERPKGSFSTLEIQRTEQGDSAMYLCASSLVLDSLVYEQYFGPGTRLTVT.

The gene calls are TRBV4-2 and TRBJ2-3, with 14 bases lining up with TRBD2. This CDR3 contains 18 residues. V was clipped by 4 bases and J by 0 bases; unmatched bases: 6. Germline V gene sequence: CDR1 LGHNA, CDR2 YNFKEQ. The CDR3 loop is CASSLRTSGGSSTDTQYF. DNA of the CDR3: TGTGCCAGCAGCCTAAGGACTAGCGGGGGGTCTAGCACAGATACGCAGTATTTT.

The V call is TRBV7-2, the J call TRBJ1-2; the match to TRBD1 covers 7 bases. V lost 5 bases to trimming and J lost 2 bases; unmatched junction nucleotides: 5. The CDR3 length is 14 residues. Looked up from germline, CDR1 is SGHTA and CDR2 is FQGNSA. The CDR3 here is CASSIRGQNYGYTF. CDR3 nucleotide sequence: TGTGCCAGCAGCATACGGGGACAGAACTATGGCTACACCTTC.

The gene calls are TRBV29-1 and TRBJ2-3, with 8 bases fitting TRBD2. Germline-derived CDR1 and CDR2 are SQVTM and ANQGSEA. The CDR3 totals 15 residues. The V and J ends lost 3 bases and 1 base, in that order; junction bases with no gene match: 6. This CDR3 reads CSVDTSGSGTDTQYF. The CDR3 coding sequence is TGCAGCGTTGATACTAGCGGATCCGGCACAGATACGCAGTATTTT.

This clone turned up a few times. The chain has TRBV19 and TRBJ1-4, with D possibly being TRBD1 (6 bases). CDR3 length equals 14 residues. Germline V lookup: CDR1 LNHDA, CDR2 SQIVND (reference sequence). The V and J ends lost 5 bases and 11 bases respectively, with 18 bases between them. For the CDR3, the DNA is TGTGCCAGTAGTGTCGGACAGTCGCTAGGGAAACTGTTTTTT. Amino acids: CASSVGQSLGKLFF.

The V gene is TRBV7-9, the J gene TRBJ2-5; weak D call: TRBD2 (7 bases). Between the trimmed V and J ends, which lost 5 bases and 2 bases, there was a span of 21 bases. Germline V gives CDR1 SEHNR, CDR2 FQNEAQ (reference sequence). CDR3 length equals 17 residues. CDR3 DNA: TGTGCCAGCAGCCCCCCTTCTGGGGGGGGCCGGCAAGAGACCCAGTACTTC. This codes for CASSPPSGGGRQETQYF.

The chain employs TRBV7-2 and TRBJ1-6, with a weak D call TRBD1 (6 bases). This CDR3 is built from 15 residues. Germline loops: CDR1 SGHTA, CDR2 FQGNSA. Between the trimmed V and J ends, which lost 0 bases and 8 bases, there was a span of 11 bases. The CDR3 nucleotides are TGTGCCAGCAGCTTAGCCCGGACAGAGTATTCACCCCTCCACTTT. This codes for CASSLARTEYSPLHF. Full variable domain (outside the CDR3, taken from reference TRBV7-2 and TRBJ1-6): GAGVSQSPSNKVTEKGKDVELRCDPISGHTALYWYRQSLGQGLEFLIYFQGNSAPDKSGLPSDRFSAERTGGSVSTLTIQRTQQEDSAVYLCASSLARTEYSPLHFGNGTRLTVT.

The rearrangement links TRBV9 to TRBJ2-7, with TRBD2 identical over 13 bases. Losses at the gene ends were 4 bases for V and 5 bases for J; bases not matched to a gene: 6. CDR1 and CDR2 (germline): SGDLS, YYNGEE. CDR3 length: 15 residues. As DNA, the CDR3 is TGTGCCAGCAGCCCGACTAGCGGGGGGTTCAACGAGCAGTACTTC. Translation gives CASSPTSGGFNEQYF.

This clone was seen a single time. This chain uses TRBV7-8 with TRBJ2-7, with D maybe TRBD2 (6 bases). V was cut by 5 bases and J by 7 bases, with 18 bases left in between. Germline V CDR1 and CDR2: SGHVS, FQNEAQ. This CDR3 is 14 amino acids long. The CDR3 DNA reads as TGTGCCAGCAGCCCCCGCCGGGACGCGGGGGAGCAGTACTTC. As protein: CASSPRRDAGEQYF.

This clone was picked up one time. The chain employs TRBV6-1 and TRBJ1-2, with D possibly matching TRBD1 (5 bases). From germline, CDR1 is MNHNS and CDR2 SASEGT. The CDR3 is 17 residues long. Deletions cut 2 bases from V and 0 bases from J, with 16 bases between. The DNA for the CDR3 is TGTGCCAGCAGTGAAAACCCCCCAGGGCTCCCTAACTATGGCTACACCTTC. Amino acid sequence: CASSENPPGLPNYGYTF.

This clone turned up a few times. The chain recombines TRBV10-3 with TRBJ2-3; TRBD2 aligns across 8 bases. The CDR3 extends over 15 amino acids. Germline trimming cut 3 bases from V and 4 bases from J; bases unmatched to any gene: 6. Germline V gives CDR1 ENHRY, CDR2 SYGVKD. DNA of the CDR3: TGTGCCATCAGTGAACGGGGGGGAACCCCAGATACGCAGTATTTT. Translating gives CAISERGGTPDTQYF.

The chain has TRBV29-1 and TRBJ2-5; 12 nucleotides align to TRBD2. This CDR3 is 12 amino acids long. J gave up 5 bases and V 7 bases, and 2 bases lay outside the gene matches. From germline, CDR1 is SQVTM and CDR2 ANQGSEA. The DNA for the CDR3 is TGCAGCGGGGGGACTAGCGGGGAGACCCAGTACTTC. Translation: CSGGTSGETQYF.

This chain links TRBV2 with TRBJ1-2; D is perhaps TRBD1 (5 bases). Between the trimmed V and J ends, which lost 11 bases and 7 bases, there was a span of 20 bases. The CDR3 runs to 13 residues. The germline V gene has CDR1 SNHLY and CDR2 FYNNEI. As DNA, the CDR3 is TGTGCCTCCGGGCCCTCTTATGGGGCTGGCTACACCTTC. It yields the protein CASGPSYGAGYTF.

This rearrangement joins TRBV4-3 to TRBJ2-2; D uncertain. This CDR3 comprises 12 residues. Germline V gene sequence: CDR1 LGHNA, CDR2 YSLEER. The V and J ends lost 6 bases and 4 bases respectively, with 6 bases between them. In DNA form, the CDR3 reads TGCGCCAGCAGTCAACGCACCGGGGAGCTGTTTTTT. It specifies CASSQRTGELFF.

This clone occurred a few times. CDR3 bases: TGTGCCAGCAGAGTGGGGCCGAACACTGAAGCTTTCTTT. Protein sequence: CASRVGPNTEAFF. This chain connects TRBV27 to TRBJ1-1; D possibly corresponds to TRBD1 (5 bases). Germline values: CDR1 MNHEY, CDR2 SMNVEV (reference sequence). Between the trimmed V and J ends, which lost 6 bases and 1 base, there was a span of 9 bases. CDR3 length: 13 residues.

This chain links TRBV30 with TRBJ2-7; the match to TRBD1 covers 9 bases. J gave up 0 bases and V 2 bases, and 5 bases lay outside the gene matches. Germline V gene sequence: CDR1 GTSNPN, CDR2 SVGIG (reference sequence). The CDR3 runs 15 residues. The CDR3 spells CAWSSGTGISYEQYF. Here the CDR3 DNA reads TGTGCCTGGAGTTCCGGGACAGGGATCTCCTACGAGCAGTACTTC.

This clone was counted once. J is TRBJ2-1 and V is TRBV12-5, with D possibly TRBD1 on 6 matching bases. Trimming removed 2 bases at V and 9 bases at J, with 11 bases between. CDR1 LGHNT and CDR2 FRNRAP come from the germline V gene. The CDR3 totals 13 residues. The CDR3 sequence: CASGLNRDGEQFF. Here the CDR3 DNA reads TGTGCTAGTGGTTTGAACAGGGACGGTGAGCAGTTCTTC.

The chain recombines TRBV7-8 with TRBJ2-1; 12 nucleotides match TRBD1. There are 18 residues in the CDR3. Trimming removed 5 bases from V and 4 bases from J; junction bases left unmatched: 12. Germline V gene lookup returns CDR1 SGHVS and CDR2 FQNEAQ. The CDR3 DNA sequence: TGTGCCAGCAGCGCGGGACAGGGGGCCCAATCCTCTTACAATGAGCAGTTCTTC. Its protein is CASSAGQGAQSSYNEQFF.